The 8 T cell receptor beta chains given below trace back to one sample, sequenced in a study of shared clonotypes between healthy human individuals. Here immunoSEQ multiplex PCR was the method, and the copy in TCRdb shows in-frame clones only, minus some. The repertoire holds some 1.5 million clones, with under 99% as singletons. Material: naive CD4+ T cells sorted from blood. As for subset: CD45RA+ positively selected. Every receptor here comes from a man aged 25 to 40 in good health.

The gene calls are TRBV4-1 and TRBJ1-4, with no clear D. V was clipped by 1 base and J by 5 bases, with 8 bases between them. CDR3 length: 14 residues. CDR1 is MGHRA, CDR2 YSYEKL, per germline. DNA for the CDR3: TGCGCCAGCAGCCAAGGACGGTTAAATGAAAAACTGTTTTTT. Encoded protein: CASSQGRLNEKLFF.

The chain joins TRBV18 to TRBJ2-1, with TRBD2 matching 13 bases. Germline loops: CDR1 KGHSH, CDR2 LQKENI. V shed 5 bases and J 10 bases; nucleotides not matched to a gene: 8. CDR3 length: 15 amino acids. The CDR3 DNA follows: TGTGCCAGCTCATCCTGGACTAGCGGGAGTAGGGAGCAGTTCTTC. This translates into CASSSWTSGSREQFF.

The chain uses TRBV14 and TRBJ2-7; possible D gene TRBD2, 5 bases. The CDR3 length is 13 residues. Deletions cut 3 bases from V and 5 bases from J, with 11 bases between. From germline, CDR1 is SGHDN and CDR2 FVKESK. The CDR3 loop reads CASSHSPRDEQYF. The CDR3 region has the DNA TGTGCCAGCAGCCACAGCCCGCGGGACGAGCAGTACTTC.

The V gene is TRBV9, the J gene TRBJ2-3; D is uncertain. V lost 0 bases to trimming and J lost 6 bases, with 8 bases between them. The CDR3 has 13 residues. Germline assignment: CDR1 SGDLS and CDR2 YYNGEE. In DNA, the CDR3 is TGTGCCAGCAGCGTAGAGGCGATGGATACGCAGTATTTT. This translates into CASSVEAMDTQYF. The whole variable domain, filled in from reference TRBV9 and TRBJ2-3, reads DSGVTQTPKHLITATGQRVTLRCSPRSGDLSVYWYQQSLDQGLQFLIQYYNGEERAKGNILERFSAQQFPDLHSELNLSSLELGDSALYFCASSVEAMDTQYFGPGTRLTVL.

The chain recombines TRBV5-4 with TRBJ2-1; 9 bases agree with TRBD2. The J segment lost 2 bases and the V segment lost 3 bases, leaving 9 bases of the junction unmatched. This CDR3 has 17 amino acids. The germline CDR1 and CDR2 sequences are SGHNT and YYREEE (reference sequence). Here the CDR3 DNA reads TGTGCCAGCAGCTCGCCACTAGCGGGTGGAACCTACAATGAGCAGTTCTTC. This codes for CASSSPLAGGTYNEQFF. Based on the CDR3 plus reference TRBV5-4 and TRBJ2-1, the full variable domain is ETGVTQSPTHLIKTRGQQVTLRCSSQSGHNTVSWYQQALGQGPQFIFQYYREEENGRGNFPPRFSGLQFPNYSSELNVNALELDDSALYLCASSSPLAGGTYNEQFFGPGTRLTVL.

J is TRBJ1-1 and V is TRBV5-4, with D hard to call. CDR1 is SGHNT and CDR2 is YYREEE in the germline V gene (reference sequence). Trimming left V 2 bases short and J 1 base short, with 12 bases between. The length of the CDR3 is 15 residues. This CDR3 is CASSLARGGNTEAFF. The DNA of the CDR3 is TGTGCCAGCAGCTTAGCCAGAGGTGGGAACACTGAAGCTTTCTTT.

This sequence joins TRBV19 and TRBJ2-1; no reliable D call. Looked up from germline, CDR1 is LNHDA and CDR2 is SQIVND (reference sequence). The CDR3 is made up of 13 amino acids. Trimming removed 7 bases at V and 8 bases at J, with 15 bases between. The CDR3: CASTAINIDEQFF. The CDR3 nucleotides are TGTGCCAGTACCGCAATCAATATCGATGAGCAGTTCTTC.

The rearrangement joins TRBV4-1 to TRBJ2-5; 8 nucleotides agree with TRBD1. The germline CDR1 and CDR2 sequences are MGHRA and YSYEKL. The CDR3 sequence is 14 residues long. J gave up 10 bases and V 1 base, and 8 bases lay outside the gene matches. CDR3 in amino acids: CASSQGDRGEGQYF. The CDR3 nucleotides read TGCGCCAGCAGCCAAGGCGACAGGGGAGAGGGCCAGTACTTC.